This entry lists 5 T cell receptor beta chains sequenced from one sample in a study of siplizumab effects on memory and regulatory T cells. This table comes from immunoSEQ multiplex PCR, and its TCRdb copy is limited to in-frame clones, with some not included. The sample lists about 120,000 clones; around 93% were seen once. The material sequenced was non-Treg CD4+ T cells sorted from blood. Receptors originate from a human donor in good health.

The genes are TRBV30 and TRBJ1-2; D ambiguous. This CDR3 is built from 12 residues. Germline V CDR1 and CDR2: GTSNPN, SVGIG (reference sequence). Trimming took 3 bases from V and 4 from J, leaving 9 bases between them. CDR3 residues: CAWSGLGYGYTF. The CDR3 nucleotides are TGTGCCTGGAGCGGGCTAGGCTATGGCTACACCTTC.

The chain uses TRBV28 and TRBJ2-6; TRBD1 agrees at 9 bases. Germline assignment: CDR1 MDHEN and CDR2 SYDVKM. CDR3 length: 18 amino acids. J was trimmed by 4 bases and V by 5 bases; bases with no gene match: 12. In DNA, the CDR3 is TGTGCCAGCAGTGAGGTACAGGGGGCGGGGTCAGGGGCCAACGTCCTGACTTTC. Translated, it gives CASSEVQGAGSGANVLTF.

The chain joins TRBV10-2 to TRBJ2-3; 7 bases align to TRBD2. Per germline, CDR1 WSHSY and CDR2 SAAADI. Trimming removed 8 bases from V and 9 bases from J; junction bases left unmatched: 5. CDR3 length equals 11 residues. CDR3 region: CASGGGQTQYF. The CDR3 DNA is TGCGCCAGCGGGGGGGGTCAGACGCAGTATTTT.

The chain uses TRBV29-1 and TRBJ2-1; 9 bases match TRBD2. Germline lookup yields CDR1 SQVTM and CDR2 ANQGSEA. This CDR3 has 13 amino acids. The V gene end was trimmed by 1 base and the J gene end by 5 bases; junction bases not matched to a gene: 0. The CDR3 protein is CSVEGTSDNEQFF. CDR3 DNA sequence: TGCAGCGTTGAAGGGACTAGCGACAATGAGCAGTTCTTC.

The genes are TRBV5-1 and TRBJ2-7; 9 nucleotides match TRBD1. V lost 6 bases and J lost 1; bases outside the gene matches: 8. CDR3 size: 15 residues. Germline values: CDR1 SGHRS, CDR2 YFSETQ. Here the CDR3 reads CASMPTGGKSYEQYF. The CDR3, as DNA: TGCGCCAGCATGCCGACAGGGGGTAAGTCCTACGAGCAGTACTTC.